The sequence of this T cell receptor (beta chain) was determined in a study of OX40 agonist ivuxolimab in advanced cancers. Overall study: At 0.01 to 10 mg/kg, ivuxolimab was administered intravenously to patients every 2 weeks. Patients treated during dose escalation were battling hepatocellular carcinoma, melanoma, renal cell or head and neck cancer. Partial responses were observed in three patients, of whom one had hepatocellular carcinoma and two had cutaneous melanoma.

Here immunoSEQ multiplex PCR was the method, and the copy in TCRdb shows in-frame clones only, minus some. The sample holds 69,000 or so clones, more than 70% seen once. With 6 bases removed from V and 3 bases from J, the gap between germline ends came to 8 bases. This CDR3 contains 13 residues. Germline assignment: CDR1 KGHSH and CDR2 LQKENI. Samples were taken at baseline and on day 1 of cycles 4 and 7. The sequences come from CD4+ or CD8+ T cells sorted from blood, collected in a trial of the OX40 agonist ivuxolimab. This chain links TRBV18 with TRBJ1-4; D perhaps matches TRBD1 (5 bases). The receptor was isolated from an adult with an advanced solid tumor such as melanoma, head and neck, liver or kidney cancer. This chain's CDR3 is CASSQGPNEKLFF. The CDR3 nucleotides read TGTGCCAGCTCCCAGGGTCCTAATGAAAAACTGTTTTTT.